The 22 T cell receptor beta chains presented below share a single source sample, sequenced in a study of blood T cell repertoires in COVID-19. Clones were read by immunoSEQ multiplex PCR, and TCRdb kept only the in-frame ones, dropping some. This sample has over 100,000 clones, with more than 85% found just once. Material: peripheral blood. The receptors stem from a man aged 55 to 70 with COVID-19, enrolled during active disease.

The genes are TRBV12-5 and TRBJ1-1, with D possibly matching TRBD1 (5 bases). V was clipped by 7 bases and J by 1 base, with 22 bases between them. The CDR3 covers 17 residues. CDR1 is LGHNT and CDR2 is FRNRAP in the germline V gene. The CDR3 loop is CASASPGQGWRNTEAFF. The CDR3 DNA sequence: TGTGCTAGTGCCTCCCCTGGGCAGGGATGGCGGAACACTGAAGCTTTCTTT. The whole variable domain, filled in from reference TRBV12-5 and TRBJ1-1, reads DARVTQTPRHKVTEMGQEVTMRCQPILGHNTVFWYRQTMMQGLELLAYFRNRAPLDDSGMPKDRFSAEMPDATLATLKIQPSEPRDSAVYFCASASPGQGWRNTEAFFGQGTRLTVV.

The CDR3 DNA sequence: TGTGCCACCAGCAGACTAGCGGGGGGAGAGACCCAGTACTTC. This encodes CATSRLAGGETQYF. This chain joins TRBV15 and TRBJ2-5; TRBD2 agrees at 11 bases. V dropped 2 bases and J dropped 4; count of bases not matched to a gene: 0. This CDR3 region has 14 residues. The V gene's germline CDR1 is LNHNV and CDR2 YYDKDF (reference sequence).

The V call is TRBV5-6, the J call TRBJ1-1; tentatively, D is TRBD1 (6 bases). The CDR3 runs 16 residues. The V gene lost 4 bases and the J gene lost 1 base, with 17 bases spanning the gap. Looked up from germline, CDR1 is SGHDT and CDR2 is YYEEEE. The CDR3 is CASSPGTNRGNTEAFF. The CDR3 DNA sequence: TGTGCCAGCAGCCCTGGGACAAACCGAGGGAACACTGAAGCTTTCTTT.

The genes are TRBV12-3 or TRBV12-4 and TRBJ1-2; possible D gene TRBD1, 6 bases. The CDR3 is 13 residues long. The V and J ends lost 6 bases and 6 bases respectively, with 14 bases between them. The CDR3 DNA is TGTGCCAGCAGCATTGTGGGGGCTGATGGCTACACCTTC. Its translation is CASSIVGADGYTF.

The CDR3 sequence is CASSLGQGSPYEQYF. DNA of the CDR3: TGTGCCAGCAGCTTGGGACAGGGGTCGCCCTACGAGCAGTACTTC. V usage is TRBV7-3 and J usage is TRBJ2-7; 10 positions agree with TRBD1. The CDR3 totals 15 residues. The V segment lost 3 bases and the J segment 2 bases; nucleotides outside the gene matches: 4. Germline loops: CDR1 SGHTA, CDR2 FQGTGA.

This chain links TRBV6-2 or TRBV6-3 with TRBJ1-1; 9 bases agree with TRBD1. Looked up from germline, CDR1 is MNHEY and CDR2 is SVGEGT. V was pared by 5 bases and J by 3 bases, with 13 bases of the junction left unmatched. The CDR3 has 17 amino acids. In DNA, the CDR3 is TGTGCCAGCAGTGGACAGGGGTGGGGAAGTTCGGACACTGAAGCTTTCTTT. Its protein product is CASSGQGWGSSDTEAFF.

This rearrangement joins TRBV7-9 to TRBJ2-3, with TRBD1 as a possible D gene (5 bases). Trimming took 6 bases from V and 4 from J, leaving 8 bases between them. CDR1 and CDR2 from the germline V gene are SEHNR and FQNEAQ (reference sequence). This CDR3 contains 12 residues. The CDR3 loop is CASSRGADTQYF. CDR3 sequence (DNA): TGTGCCAGCAGTAGGGGTGCAGATACGCAGTATTTT.

This chain joins TRBV2 and TRBJ2-3; 11 positions agree with TRBD2. Germline CDR1 reads SNHLY; CDR2 reads FYNNEI. The CDR3 extends over 14 amino acids. The V segment lost 3 bases and the J segment 7 bases; nucleotides outside the gene matches: 3. The CDR3 loop is CASSELAGGHTQYF. The CDR3 nucleotides are TGTGCCAGCAGTGAGTTAGCGGGGGGGCATACGCAGTATTTT.

The chain links TRBV27 to TRBJ1-6, with D possibly matching TRBD1 (6 bases). Trimming removed 7 bases at V and 5 bases at J, with 12 bases between. The CDR3 contains 14 residues. Looked up from germline, CDR1 is MNHEY and CDR2 is SMNVEV (reference sequence). CDR3 protein: CASKTGFDNSPLHF. CDR3 DNA sequence: TGTGCCAGCAAAACAGGGTTCGATAATTCACCCCTCCACTTT.

The sample holds a few counts of this clone. The chain carries TRBV5-8 and TRBJ1-2; tentatively, D is TRBD1 (5 bases). This CDR3 has 13 amino acids. CDR1 SGHTS and CDR2 YDEGEE come from the germline V gene. With 1 base removed from V and 3 bases from J, the gap between germline ends came to 7 bases. Written as DNA, the CDR3 is TGTGCCAGCAGCTTGCGGGGGTACTATGGCTACACCTTC. Amino acid sequence: CASSLRGYYGYTF.

The chain recombines TRBV7-2 with TRBJ2-1; TRBD2 aligns across 10 bases. CDR3 length equals 14 residues. Germline V lookup: CDR1 SGHTA, CDR2 FQGNSA. The V segment lost 7 bases and the J segment 8 bases; nucleotides outside the gene matches: 8. For the CDR3, the DNA is TGTGCCAGCAAACTAGCGGGGCGAGGTGATGAGCAGTTCTTC. Its protein product is CASKLAGRGDEQFF.

The rearrangement links TRBV21-1 to TRBJ2-7; the D segment call TRBD1 is taken from the table without a DNA check. TRBV21-1 is recorded as a pseudogene. The CDR3 covers 16 residues. CDR3 nucleotides: TGTGCCAGCAGCAAAGCCCAGGGCCCTCTAACCGAAGAGCAGTACTTC. It yields the protein CASSKAQGPLTEEQYF.

This chain uses TRBV6-1 with TRBJ2-3, with 9 positions matching TRBD2. V trimming: 1 base; J trimming: 6 bases; junction bases outside the gene matches: 5. Germline V lookup: CDR1 MNHNS, CDR2 SASEGT. The CDR3 consists of 15 residues. The CDR3 here is CASSEGQRGADTQYF. CDR3 sequence (DNA): TGTGCCAGCAGTGAAGGCCAGCGGGGGGCGGATACGCAGTATTTT.

This sequence joins TRBV2 and TRBJ1-3; D perhaps matches TRBD1 (6 bases). Trimming took off 8 bases at V and 1 base at J, with 18 bases between the two ends. This CDR3 is built from 16 residues. Germline V gives CDR1 SNHLY, CDR2 FYNNEI. The CDR3 sequence is CASRLGHRTSGNTIYF. In nucleotides, the CDR3 is TGTGCCAGCCGATTGGGACACCGAACGTCTGGAAACACCATATATTTT.

The J gene is TRBJ2-7, the V gene TRBV6-5; 9 bases are a match to TRBD1. V was pared by 1 base and J by 5 bases, with 3 bases of the junction left unmatched. CDR3 size: 14 residues. Germline V gene lookup returns CDR1 MNHEY and CDR2 SVGAGI. CDR3 residues: CASSYWDRVHEQYF. The CDR3 coding sequence is TGTGCCAGCAGTTACTGGGACAGGGTGCACGAGCAGTACTTC.

The rearrangement links TRBV5-4 to TRBJ1-1; the D is unclear. Germline assignment: CDR1 SGHNT and CDR2 YYREEE (reference sequence). This CDR3 has 14 amino acids. The ends were cut back, 0 bases at V and 1 base at J, with 7 bases in the middle. CDR3 in DNA: TGTGCCAGCAGCTTGGTAGCAAGGAACACTGAAGCTTTCTTT. Its translation is CASSLVARNTEAFF.

This chain joins TRBV28 and TRBJ1-4, with 9 positions matching TRBD1. CDR3 length: 14 residues. Trimming cost V 7 bases and J 9 bases; bases outside gene matches: 9. The V gene's germline CDR1 is MDHEN and CDR2 SYDVKM. The CDR3 DNA reads TGTGCCAGCACTCCACCCGGGACAGGGAAAAAACTGTTTTTT. It yields the protein CASTPPGTGKKLFF. Based on the CDR3 plus reference TRBV28 and TRBJ1-4, the full variable domain is DVKVTQSSRYLVKRTGEKVFLECVQDMDHENMFWYRQDPGLGLRLIYFSYDVKMKEKGDIPEGYSVSREKKERFSLILESASTNQTSMYLCASTPPGTGKKLFFGSGTQLSVL.

The chain links TRBV7-6 to TRBJ1-2, with 7 bases matching TRBD1. J was trimmed by 4 bases and V by 3 bases; bases with no gene match: 17. CDR1 and CDR2 (germline): SGHVS, FNYEAQ. This CDR3 has 18 residues. CDR3 nucleotides: TGTGCCAGCAGCTTGTCTCCCGTGGCGGGACAGTTCTTCTATGGCTACACCTTC. Translation gives CASSLSPVAGQFFYGYTF.

This clone was observed a single time. The rearrangement links TRBV14 to TRBJ2-7, with 8 bases lining up with TRBD1. V was clipped by 5 bases and J by 6 bases; unmatched bases: 6. Germline V gene lookup returns CDR1 SGHDN and CDR2 FVKESK. The CDR3 loop spans 13 amino acids. Here the CDR3 reads CASSYGTGGEQYF. Written as DNA, the CDR3 is TGTGCCAGCAGCTACGGGACAGGAGGCGAGCAGTACTTC.

The V gene is TRBV19, the J gene TRBJ1-2; D call uncertain. CDR3 length equals 14 residues. CDR1 is LNHDA, CDR2 SQIVND, per germline (reference sequence). Trimming took 1 base from V and 2 from J, leaving 8 bases between them. The CDR3 reads CASSIGGSNYGYTF. The CDR3 DNA reads TGTGCCAGTAGTATAGGAGGCAGCAACTATGGCTACACCTTC.

V gene TRBV18 combines with J gene TRBJ1-3; 7 bases align to TRBD1. Germline values: CDR1 KGHSH, CDR2 LQKENI. The V segment lost 4 bases and the J segment 0 bases; nucleotides outside the gene matches: 6. This CDR3 spans 16 amino acids. The CDR3 DNA reads TGTGCCAGCTCACAGGGACAGTTGGACTCTGGAAACACCATATATTTT. Protein: CASSQGQLDSGNTIYF.

The chain links TRBV7-9 to TRBJ1-1, with D possibly matching TRBD1 (5 bases). Trimming removed 5 bases from V and 7 bases from J, with 11 bases in between. CDR1 and CDR2 (germline): SEHNR, FQNEAQ (reference sequence). There are 12 residues in the CDR3. This CDR3 is CASSQGEGEAFF. CDR3 nucleotides: TGTGCCAGCAGCCAAGGGGAGGGTGAAGCTTTCTTT.